This T cell receptor beta chain was sequenced in a study of blood T cell repertoires in COVID-19 (dated by TCRdb to about 2020). About the full investigation: Samples from collaborators originated in the United States, Italy and Spain and spanned both the acute and convalescent phases of COVID-19. The prospective study material was composed of cDNA or gDNA derived from T cells, B-cell-depleted T cells, or PBMCs. Deeply sampled blood TCRbeta repertoires from subjects exposed to, actively infected with, or recovered from COVID-19 were included in the dataset. The repertoires were released in a freely available public database meant as a resource for research on the immune response to SARS-CoV-2. Samples came from the ongoing ImmuneRACE study (first 160 participants) plus 1,254 subjects from 6 global collaborators. Nearly every sample came with metadata listing a de-identified subject ID, COVID-19 status, age in years and sex. Where HLA class I and class II types were available, the types were taken from metadata supplied by the sample provider, not from assay-based typing.

Concerning this clone: There is no known antigen for this receptor. Per-nucleotide qualities are absent, and no much larger clonotype sits a single base away.

Whole blood was collected in K2EDTA tubes by collaborating institutions according to the institutions' own protocols. For TCRbeta analysis, collaborator samples were shipped as frozen whole blood, as isolated PBMCs, or as DNA extracted from either sample type. The full study reports these points: The amount of clinical and demographic metadata varied by source and participant and was provided uncurated.

CDR1 and CDR2, per the germline V gene (reference sequence), are DFQATT and SNEGSKA. Taken from cysteine to phenylalanine, the CDR3 has 11 residues. Just the 33-base CDR3 DNA is kept, in frame starting at base 1. The germline ends are 5 bases apart after V is trimmed by 3 bases and J by 3 bases. The immunoSEQ Assay, a bias-controlled multiplex PCR, was used to amplify TCRbeta CDR3 regions from genomic DNA. As for the authors' bioinformatics: Nucleated cell counts per sample were estimated from amplification of reference gene primers within the assay. Sequence reads were collapsed and filtered to measure the absolute abundance of every unique TCRbeta CDR3 rearrangement. Productive Simpson clonality was computed per sample as the square root of Simpson's diversity index over productive rearrangements. Drawn from immuneACCESS, this table holds only the in-frame rearrangements with V and J called that TCRdb kept. Clones are partly lost; checked studies trace under half to an unresolved V gene and leave the rest unexplained. For V, J and clone size, that table is used; D and trimming come from the DNA. The sample records just under 90,000 clones, about 78% of which are singletons. The top ten hold approximately 14% of the sample.

This receptor was obtained from a woman older than 75 with acute or convalescent COVID-19. The sequence is built from TRBV20-1 and TRBJ2-5; no D segment can be confidently identified. Sequencing was carried out using peripheral blood. CDR3 reads: CSASPEETQYF. In nucleotides, the sequence is TGCAGTGCTAGCCCAGAAGAGACCCAGTACTTC.